A selection of T cell receptor beta chains follows, all from one sample in a study of T cell changes during pregnancy in multiple sclerosis. Profiled with immunoSEQ multiplex PCR; TCRdb holds only in-frame clones, not every one. The table includes 60,000 to 85,000 clones, roughly 92% detected once. The specimen comprised peripheral blood, sampled after pregnancy. The receptors stem from a female donor in good health, enrolled as a control in a pregnancy study. Each CDR3 is given with its conserved first and last residue. A D gene is named only where the DNA matches it firmly. Expanded clones are given a class, and other clones once, few, many or no size at all.

d_call,clone_size,v_call,j_call,cdr3_length,cdr3_nt,cdr3_aa
-,-,TRBV4-2,TRBJ2-2,16,TGTGCCAGCAGCCAAGATAGCGACGGATGGACCGGGGAGCTGTTTTTT,CASSQDSDGWTGELFF
-,once,TRBV7-2,TRBJ2-1,15,TGTGCCAGCAGCTTTAGCCCGGACAGTTACAATGAGCAGTTCTTC,CASSFSPDSYNEQFF
TRBD1,-,TRBV9,TRBJ1-2,15,TGTGCCAGCAGCGTTAGGACAGGGCGGGGCTATGGCTACACCTTC,CASSVRTGRGYGYTF
TRBD2,-,TRBV6-4,TRBJ2-3,13,TGTGCCAGCAGTGAAGCGGGGTTCAACGCGCAGTATTTT,CASSEAGFNAQYF
TRBD1,medium-sized,TRBV7-8,TRBJ2-6,17,TGTGCCAGCAGCTTAGCACAGGGGGCGCTCAGGGCCAACGTCCTGACTTTC,CASSLAQGALRANVLTF
-,once,TRBV28,TRBJ1-2,11,TGTGCCAGCAGCGGGGGCTATGGCTACACCTTC,CASSGGYGYTF
TRBD1,-,TRBV9,TRBJ2-5,14,TGTGCCAGCAGCGTAGACAGGGGTTGGGAGACCCAGTACTTC,CASSVDRGWETQYF
-,-,TRBV18,TRBJ1-4,14,TGTGCCAGCTCCCCCGGACAAGGCGATGAAAAACTGTTTTTT,CASSPGQGDEKLFF
-,-,TRBV10-3,TRBJ2-5,12,TGTGCCATCGGGGCGGTCCAAGAGACCCAGTACTTC,CAIGAVQETQYF
TRBD1,-,TRBV30,TRBJ2-2,15,TGTGCCTGGAGTCAGGGGGCCCCGAACACCGGGGAGCTGTTTTTT,CAWSQGAPNTGELFF
TRBD1,-,TRBV6-1,TRBJ2-1,18,TGTGCCAGCAGTGAAGCGTCTTGGGGGACAGGGGGCTTTAATGAGCAGTTCTTC,CASSEASWGTGGFNEQFF
TRBD2,-,TRBV10-3,TRBJ2-3,16,TGTGCCATCAGTGAGGGGGTAGCGGGGGTCACAGATACGCAGTATTTT,CAISEGVAGVTDTQYF
-,-,TRBV7-9,TRBJ1-1,15,TGTGCCAGCAGTCCTCTGGGGACTGGGAACACTGAAGCTTTCTTT,CASSPLGTGNTEAFF
-,once,TRBV7-9,TRBJ1-1,14,TGTGCCAGCAGCTTAGAAGTAGGGGGCACTGAAGCTTTCTTT,CASSLEVGGTEAFF
-,-,TRBV18,TRBJ2-7,14,TGTGCCAGCTCACCAAGTCAACAGGACTACGAGCAGTACTTC,CASSPSQQDYEQYF
-,-,TRBV11-2,TRBJ2-1,14,TGTGCCAGCAGCTTAGGAGCGGCGGGCAATGAGCAGTTCTTC,CASSLGAAGNEQFF
-,-,TRBV6-1,TRBJ1-1,15,TGTGCCAGCAGTGACCCTCGGTACGGGGACACTGAAGCTTTCTTT,CASSDPRYGDTEAFF
TRBD2,-,TRBV19,TRBJ2-1,15,TGTGCCAGTAGTCCTACTAGCGACGGTTGGAATGAGCAGTTCTTC,CASSPTSDGWNEQFF
TRBD1,-,TRBV7-9,TRBJ1-1,17,TGTGCCAGCAGCTCCAGGGACAGGGGGTGGGGGAACACTGAAGCTTTCTTT,CASSSRDRGWGNTEAFF
-,-,TRBV7-8,TRBJ1-4,15,TGTGCCAGCAGCTTAAGGGGGGGCGCTAATGAAAAACTGTTTTTT,CASSLRGGANEKLFF
TRBD2,-,TRBV5-4,TRBJ2-7,15,TGTGCCAGCAGCCAGGGACTAGCGGAGATCTACGAGCAGTACTTC,CASSQGLAEIYEQYF
TRBD1,-,TRBV10-1,TRBJ1-1,14,TGCGCCAGCAGGGACAGGCCGTGGTACACTGAAGCTTTCTTT,CASRDRPWYTEAFF
-,-,TRBV7-8,TRBJ2-1,15,TGTGCCAGCAGCTTTTACCGGGGCTCCTACAATGAGCAGTTCTTC,CASSFYRGSYNEQFF
TRBD1,-,TRBV4-3,TRBJ2-5,15,TGCGCCAGCAGCCCCCAGACAGGGGGCGTAGAGACCCAGTACTTC,CASSPQTGGVETQYF
-,-,TRBV27,TRBJ2-2,12,TGTGCCAGCAGTCAGGGTGCCGGGGAGCTGTTTTTT,CASSQGAGELFF
TRBD2,-,TRBV7-2,TRBJ2-5,17,TGTGCCAGCAGCCGAGGGGCTAGCGGGAGGGCCGGGGGGACCCAGTACTTC,CASSRGASGRAGGTQYF
TRBD1,-,TRBV4-2,TRBJ2-7,16,TGTGCCAGCAGCCTTTGGGGGACAGGGTCCTCCTACGAGCAGTACTTC,CASSLWGTGSSYEQYF
-,-,TRBV9,TRBJ2-2,15,TGTGCCAGCAGCGTAGGACAGCGGAACACCGGGGAGCTGTTTTTT,CASSVGQRNTGELFF
-,-,TRBV11-2,TRBJ2-1,14,TGTGCCAGCAGCTTAGGCGGGACAGACAATGAGCAGTTCTTC,CASSLGGTDNEQFF
-,-,TRBV4-2,TRBJ2-5,18,TGTGCCAGCAGCCAAGCAAGTTCCGGGACAACCTTACAAGAGACCCAGTACTTC,CASSQASSGTTLQETQYF
-,few,TRBV5-1,TRBJ1-1,14,TGCGCCAGCAGCTGGGGAGGTGATGGCACTGAAGCTTTCTTT,CASSWGGDGTEAFF
TRBD2,-,TRBV27,TRBJ2-3,17,TGTGCCAGCAGCGGACTAGCGGGGGCCAGGAACTCATATACGCAGTATTTT,CASSGLAGARNSYTQYF
-,-,TRBV11-2,TRBJ2-7,15,TGTGCCAGCAGCTTAAGTAGTCGGGGAACCTACGAGCAGTACTTC,CASSLSSRGTYEQYF
TRBD1,-,TRBV5-4,TRBJ1-2,15,TGTGCCAGCAGATTCGGACAGGGGGGGGGCTATGGCTACACCTTC,CASRFGQGGGYGYTF
TRBD1,-,TRBV5-4,TRBJ2-1,14,TGTGCCAGCAGCCATCAGGACAGGATAAATGAGCAGTTCTTC,CASSHQDRINEQFF
-,-,TRBV13,TRBJ1-4,14,TGTGCCAGCAGCCGGGGAGGGAGTGGCGAAAAACTGTTTTTT,CASSRGGSGEKLFF
-,-,TRBV27,TRBJ2-7,14,TGTGCCAGCAGTTCGCCTAGCCGGCCCTACGAGCAGTACTTC,CASSSPSRPYEQYF
TRBD2,-,TRBV28,TRBJ2-1,17,TGTGCCAGCACCACTCCTGGGGGAGGGCCTTTTTCCCATGAGCAGTTCTTC,CASTTPGGGPFSHEQFF
TRBD2,-,TRBV28,TRBJ2-1,15,TGTGCCAGCAGTTTTGGGCTAGCGGCACTAAATGAGCAGTTCTTC,CASSFGLAALNEQFF
-,-,TRBV14,TRBJ1-1,15,TGTGCCAGCAGCCAAGCAGGGCGGGGGGACACTGAAGCTTTCTTT,CASSQAGRGDTEAFF
-,-,TRBV28,TRBJ1-6,15,TGTGCCAGCAGCCCACCTTTAGGGGGTAATTCACCCCTCCACTTT,CASSPPLGGNSPLHF
-,-,TRBV30,TRBJ2-5,14,TGTGCCTGGACTTCGGGGATCGTCCAAGAGACCCAGTACTTC,CAWTSGIVQETQYF
-,-,TRBV5-8,TRBJ1-2,15,TGTGCCAGCAGCCCTGAAGTAGGACAGAAATATGGCTACACCTTC,CASSPEVGQKYGYTF
TRBD2,-,TRBV6-1,TRBJ2-3,11,TGTGCCAGCAGGGGGGGGGATACGCAGTATTTT,CASRGGDTQYF
TRBD1,-,TRBV29-1,TRBJ1-4,14,TGCAGCGCCCGACAGGGAGCAACTAATGAAAAACTGTTTTTT,CSARQGATNEKLFF
TRBD2,-,TRBV5-4,TRBJ2-1,15,TGTGCCAGCAGCTCGGGACTAGCGGGAGCTTGGGAGCAGTTCTTC,CASSSGLAGAWEQFF
-,-,TRBV13,TRBJ2-2,13,TGTGCCAGCAGCTTCAGGAACACCGGGGAGCTGTTTTTT,CASSFRNTGELFF
TRBD2,-,TRBV7-2,TRBJ2-7,14,TGTGCCAGCAGCTTAGCGGGAGGGCAAGACGAGCAGTACTTC,CASSLAGGQDEQYF
-,-,TRBV18,TRBJ2-3,12,TGTGCCAGCTCAGCAGACACAGATACGCAGTATTTT,CASSADTDTQYF
TRBD1,-,TRBV23-1,TRBJ1-2,14,TGCGCCAGCAGTCAAACACAGGGGAACTATGGCTACACCTTC,CASSQTQGNYGYTF
-,-,TRBV7-2,TRBJ1-1,13,TGTGCCAGCAGCTTAAACAGAGTCACTGAAGCTTTCTTT,CASSLNRVTEAFF
-,-,TRBV2,TRBJ1-1,13,TGTGCCAGCATCGGTCCCGCGAACACTGAAGCTTTCTTT,CASIGPANTEAFF
TRBD2,-,TRBV4-1,TRBJ2-7,14,TGCGCCAGCAGCCAAGAAAGGGGAGGGTACGAGCAGTACTTC,CASSQERGGYEQYF
-,-,TRBV19,TRBJ1-1,13,TGTGCCAGTAGTATAGGGCGGGTTACTGAAGCTTTCTTT,CASSIGRVTEAFF